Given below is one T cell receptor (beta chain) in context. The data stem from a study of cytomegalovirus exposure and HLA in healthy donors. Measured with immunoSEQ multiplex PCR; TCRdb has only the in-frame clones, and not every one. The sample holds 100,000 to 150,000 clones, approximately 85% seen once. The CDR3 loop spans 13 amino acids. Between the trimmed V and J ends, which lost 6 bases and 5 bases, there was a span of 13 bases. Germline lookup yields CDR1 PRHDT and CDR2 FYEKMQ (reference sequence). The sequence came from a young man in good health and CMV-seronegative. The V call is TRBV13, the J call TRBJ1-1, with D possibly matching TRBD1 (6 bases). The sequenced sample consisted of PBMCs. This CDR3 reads CASRRQARTEAFF. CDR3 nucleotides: TGTGCCAGCAGACGACAGGCGAGGACTGAAGCTTTCTTT.